Below, 19 T cell receptor beta chains from the same sample are listed, as sequenced in a study of shared clonotypes between healthy human individuals. Here immunoSEQ multiplex PCR was the method, and the copy in TCRdb shows in-frame clones only, minus some. The table lists 2.5 million or so clones, around 90% of them singletons, with over 0.12% in the top ten. Sequenced sample: naive CD4+ T cells sorted from blood. Subset defined: CD45RA+ positively selected. The receptors stem from a man younger than 35 in good health.

The chain is built from TRBV30 and TRBJ2-4, with 7 nucleotides matching TRBD2. Per the germline V gene, CDR1 is GTSNPN and CDR2 is SVGIG (reference sequence). With V trimmed by 5 bases and J by 1 base, 5 bases remained unmatched. This CDR3 contains 14 residues. In nucleotides, the CDR3 is TGTGCCTGGGCAGGGAGGGGTGCCAAAAACATTCAGTACTTC. This codes for CAWAGRGAKNIQYF.

The rearrangement uses TRBV18 and TRBJ1-2; D unresolved. V lost 0 bases and J 4 bases, leaving 18 bases between the germline ends. The germline gives CDR1 KGHSH, CDR2 LQKENI. There are 17 residues in the CDR3. The CDR3 coding sequence is TGTGCCAGCTCACCACCGTCTCTGGCCAGCCAACCCTATGGCTACACCTTC. Encoded protein: CASSPPSLASQPYGYTF. Drawing the rest from reference TRBV18 and TRBJ1-2, the complete variable domain is NAGVMQNPRHLVRRRGQEARLRCSPMKGHSHVYWYRQLPEEGLKFMVYLQKENIIDESGMPKERFSAEFPKEGPSILRIQQVVRGDSAAYFCASSPPSLASQPYGYTFGSGTRLTVV.

This chain links TRBV10-3 with TRBJ2-7; D perhaps matches TRBD2 (6 bases). CDR3 length: 15 residues. V was trimmed by 2 bases and J by 6 bases, leaving 17 bases between them. Germline CDR1 reads ENHRY; CDR2 reads SYGVKD. The CDR3 nucleotides are TGTGCCATCAGTGAGACAGGACTACCCGCGGGCGAGCAGTACTTC. This gives the protein CAISETGLPAGEQYF.

The chain uses TRBV6-6 and TRBJ2-2; TRBD2 might be the D (5 bases). Germline values: CDR1 MNHNY, CDR2 SVGAGI (reference sequence). V was pared by 5 bases and J by 4 bases, with 14 bases between. This CDR3 comprises 15 residues. The CDR3 is CASSPRLRPTGELFF. Written as DNA, the CDR3 is TGTGCCAGCAGTCCTCGACTACGACCCACCGGGGAGCTGTTTTTT.

The J gene is TRBJ2-5, the V gene TRBV6-5, with D possibly being TRBD2 (5 bases). Germline CDR1 is MNHEY and CDR2 is SVGAGI. Trimming shortened V by 0 bases and J by 5 bases, and 13 bases separated the two germline ends. CDR3 size: 15 residues. This chain's CDR3 is CASSYSNGKEETQYF. The CDR3 DNA sequence: TGTGCCAGCAGTTACTCTAACGGGAAGGAGGAGACCCAGTACTTC.

The chain employs TRBV10-1 and TRBJ1-5, with 7 bases aligning to TRBD1. CDR3 size: 14 residues. Trimming removed 5 bases from V and 7 bases from J; junction bases left unmatched: 8. In germline, CDR1 is WNHNN, CDR2 SYGVQD (reference sequence). The CDR3 DNA follows: TGCGCCAGCAGTAACGACAGGGCCCTCCAGCCCCAGCATTTT. It translates to CASSNDRALQPQHF.

This clone appeared a few times. The sample holds other DNA sequences that translate to the same CDR3. This chain connects TRBV10-3 to TRBJ1-5; D possibly corresponds to TRBD1 (5 bases). Trimming removed 6 bases at V and 6 bases at J, with 15 bases between. The length of the CDR3 is 14 residues. CDR1 and CDR2 from the germline V gene are ENHRY and SYGVKD. CDR3 sequence reads: CAIRGGQGSQPQHF. The CDR3 coding sequence is TGTGCCATCAGGGGAGGGCAGGGCAGTCAGCCCCAGCATTTT.

The chain employs TRBV11-2 and TRBJ2-3; 10 bases align to TRBD2. V gave up 3 bases and J gave up 5 bases; unmatched junction bases: 8. Germline CDR1 reads SGHAT; CDR2 reads FQNNGV. There are 16 residues in the CDR3. CDR3 DNA sequence: TGTGCCAGCAGCTTCGCCGGGACTAGCGTGGGAGATACGCAGTATTTT. Translated, it gives CASSFAGTSVGDTQYF.

The chain carries TRBV2 and TRBJ2-2; 10 bases map to TRBD2. Looked up from germline, CDR1 is SNHLY and CDR2 is FYNNEI. The CDR3 runs 17 residues. The J segment lost 4 bases and the V segment lost 1 base, leaving 6 bases of the junction unmatched. The CDR3 reads CASSEGIAGGITGELFF. The CDR3, as DNA: TGTGCCAGCAGTGAAGGGATAGCGGGGGGAATCACCGGGGAGCTGTTTTTT.

Here the CDR3 DNA reads TGTGCCAGTAGTAGGCCTCTGGTGGATGATTCACCCCTCCACTTT. Its protein is CASSRPLVDDSPLHF. The J gene is TRBJ1-6, the V gene TRBV19; D unclear. Looked up from germline, CDR1 is LNHDA and CDR2 is SQIVND (reference sequence). This CDR3 region has 15 residues. V was pared by 4 bases and J by 8 bases, with 15 bases between.

As concerns this clone: Sequence at one end of the junction differs from germline and may be a read error. The chain links TRBV7-7 to TRBJ2-5; D may match TRBD1 or TRBD2 (5 bases each). CDR3 length: 12 residues. The germline V gene has CDR1 SSHAT and CDR2 FNYEAQ (reference sequence). The CDR3 DNA follows: TGTGCTAGCACGGGACCGGGAGAGACCCAGTACTTC. Translation gives CASTGPGETQYF. The full variable domain, completed using reference TRBV7-7 and TRBJ2-5, is GAGVSQSPRYKVTKRGQDVTLRCDPISSHATLYWYQQALGQGPEFLTYFNYEAQPDKSGLPSDRFSAERPEGSISTLTIQRTEQRDSAMYRCASTGPGETQYFGPGTRLLVL.

The chain is built from TRBV5-1 and TRBJ1-3; 7 nucleotides align to TRBD1. There are 17 residues in the CDR3. The trim removed 4 bases at V and 0 bases at J, leaving 10 bases unmatched. CDR1 SGHRS and CDR2 YFSETQ come from the germline V gene. The CDR3: CASSPTGQVDSGNTIYF. The CDR3 bases are TGCGCCAGCAGCCCTACCGGACAGGTCGACTCTGGAAACACCATATATTTT.

This chain uses TRBV5-1 with TRBJ2-7; D may correspond to TRBD1 or TRBD2 (5 bases each). This CDR3 spans 15 amino acids. The V end was cut by 4 bases, the J end by 2 bases, with 16 bases between. CDR1 is SGHRS, CDR2 YFSETQ, per germline. The CDR3 DNA reads as TGCGCCAGCAGCCTGGGACGTCTGGGGCCCTACGAGCAGTACTTC. It codes for CASSLGRLGPYEQYF. Using reference TRBV5-1 and TRBJ2-7 for the parts outside the CDR3, the full variable domain is KAGVTQTPRYLIKTRGQQVTLSCSPISGHRSVSWYQQTPGQGLQFLFEYFSETQRNKGNFPGRFSGRQFSNSRSEMNVSTLELGDSALYLCASSLGRLGPYEQYFGPGTRLTVT.

Comments on this clone: This same CDR3 is encoded by further DNA sequences in the sample. The genes are TRBV6-1 and TRBJ2-5; D uncertain. Germline loops: CDR1 MNHNS, CDR2 SASEGT. The ends were cut back, 8 bases at V and 5 bases at J, with 6 bases in the middle. The CDR3 is 10 residues long. The CDR3 nucleotides read TGTGCCAGCGCGCAGGAGACCCAGTACTTC. It codes for CASAQETQYF.

V is TRBV30 and J is TRBJ2-5; D might be TRBD2 (6 bases). The germline V gene encodes CDR1 GTSNPN and CDR2 SVGIG (reference sequence). This CDR3 comprises 14 residues. V was cut by 3 bases and J by 3 bases, with 14 bases left in between. The CDR3 DNA follows: TGTGCCTGGAGGCCAGCGGGTCACGAAGAGACCCAGTACTTC. This sequence encodes CAWRPAGHEETQYF.

The chain links TRBV30 to TRBJ2-1; TRBD2 matches at 10 bases. Germline-derived CDR1 and CDR2 are GTSNPN and SVGIG (reference sequence). The CDR3 is 15 amino acids. Losses at the gene ends were 2 bases for V and 7 bases for J; bases not matched to a gene: 8. Here the CDR3 reads CAWSSTSGKENEQFF. The CDR3 bases are TGTGCCTGGAGTTCAACTAGCGGGAAGGAAAATGAGCAGTTCTTC.

The rearrangement links TRBV2 to TRBJ2-3; 14 bases are shared with TRBD2. This CDR3 contains 15 residues. Germline lookup yields CDR1 SNHLY and CDR2 FYNNEI. Trimming at V came to 6 bases and at J to 5 bases, leaving 4 bases not matched to a gene. The CDR3 nucleotides are TGTGCCAGCAGGAGACTAGCGGGAGGGGTAGATACGCAGTATTTT. Residues: CASRRLAGGVDTQYF. Drawing the rest from reference TRBV2 and TRBJ2-3, the complete variable domain is EPEVTQTPSHQVTQMGQEVILRCVPISNHLYFYWYRQILGQKVEFLVSFYNNEISEKSEIFDDQFSVERPDGSNFTLKIRSTKLEDSAMYFCASRRLAGGVDTQYFGPGTRLTVL.

This clone was observed once. V gene TRBV7-9 combines with J gene TRBJ1-4; D gene ambiguous. This CDR3 spans 15 amino acids. The germline V gene encodes CDR1 SEHNR and CDR2 FQNEAQ (reference sequence). V shed 0 bases and J shed 0 bases, with 5 bases lying between them. CDR3 nucleotides: TGTGCCAGCAGCTTAGCGAGTACAACTAATGAAAAACTGTTTTTT. Its translation: CASSLASTTNEKLFF.

The rearrangement uses TRBV7-2 and TRBJ1-2, with 8 bases lining up with TRBD1. In germline, CDR1 is SGHTA, CDR2 FQGNSA. CDR3 length: 14 residues. After removal of 4 bases from V and 7 bases from J, the junction contained 8 bases not matched to a gene. CDR3 sequence reads: CASSSNRGYSGYTF. The CDR3 DNA is TGTGCCAGCAGCTCTAACAGGGGGTATAGTGGCTACACCTTC.